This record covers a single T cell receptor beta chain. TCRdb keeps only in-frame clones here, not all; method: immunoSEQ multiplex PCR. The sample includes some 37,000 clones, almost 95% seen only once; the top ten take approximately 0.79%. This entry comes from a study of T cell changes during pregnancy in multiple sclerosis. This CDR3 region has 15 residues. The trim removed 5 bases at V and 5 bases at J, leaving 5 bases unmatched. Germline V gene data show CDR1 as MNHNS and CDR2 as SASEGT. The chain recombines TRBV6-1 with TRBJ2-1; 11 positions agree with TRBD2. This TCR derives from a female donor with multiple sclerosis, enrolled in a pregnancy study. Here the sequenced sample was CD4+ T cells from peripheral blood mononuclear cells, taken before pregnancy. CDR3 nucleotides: TGTGCCAGCAGTACACGACTAGCGGGAAACAATGAGCAGTTCTTC. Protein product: CASSTRLAGNNEQFF.